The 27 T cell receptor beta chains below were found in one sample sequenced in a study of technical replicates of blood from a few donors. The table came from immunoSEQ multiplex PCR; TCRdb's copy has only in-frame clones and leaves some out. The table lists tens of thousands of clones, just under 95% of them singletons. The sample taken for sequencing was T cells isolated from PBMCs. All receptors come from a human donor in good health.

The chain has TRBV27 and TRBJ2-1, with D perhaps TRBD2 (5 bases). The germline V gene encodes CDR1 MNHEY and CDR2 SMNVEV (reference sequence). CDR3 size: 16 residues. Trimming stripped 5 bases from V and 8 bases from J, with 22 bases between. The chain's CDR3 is CASSLDRLPNGDEQFF. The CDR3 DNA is TGTGCCAGCAGTCTAGATCGACTACCCAATGGAGATGAGCAGTTCTTC.

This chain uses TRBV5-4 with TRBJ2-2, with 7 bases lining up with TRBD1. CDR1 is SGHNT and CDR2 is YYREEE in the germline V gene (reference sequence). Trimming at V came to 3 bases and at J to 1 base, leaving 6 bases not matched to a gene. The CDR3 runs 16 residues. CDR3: CASSSGQAENTGELFF. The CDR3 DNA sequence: TGTGCCAGCAGCTCCGGACAGGCCGAGAACACCGGGGAGCTGTTTTTT.

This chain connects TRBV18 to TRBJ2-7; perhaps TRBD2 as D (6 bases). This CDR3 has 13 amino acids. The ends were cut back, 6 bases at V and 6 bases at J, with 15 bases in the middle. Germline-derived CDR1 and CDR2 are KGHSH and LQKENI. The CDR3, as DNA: TGTGCCAGCTCCCAACCGGCGGGGTTCGAGCAGTACTTC. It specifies CASSQPAGFEQYF. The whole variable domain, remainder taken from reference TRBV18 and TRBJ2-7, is NAGVMQNPRHLVRRRGQEARLRCSPMKGHSHVYWYRQLPEEGLKFMVYLQKENIIDESGMPKERFSAEFPKEGPSILRIQQVVRGDSAAYFCASSQPAGFEQYFGPGTRLTVT.

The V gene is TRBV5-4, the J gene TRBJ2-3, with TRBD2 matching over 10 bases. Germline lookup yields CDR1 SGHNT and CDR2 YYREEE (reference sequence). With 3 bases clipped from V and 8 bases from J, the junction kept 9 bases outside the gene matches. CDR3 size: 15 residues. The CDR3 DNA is TGTGCCAGCAGCTCTAGTCCCGGGACTAGCGCTACGCAGTATTTT. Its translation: CASSSSPGTSATQYF.

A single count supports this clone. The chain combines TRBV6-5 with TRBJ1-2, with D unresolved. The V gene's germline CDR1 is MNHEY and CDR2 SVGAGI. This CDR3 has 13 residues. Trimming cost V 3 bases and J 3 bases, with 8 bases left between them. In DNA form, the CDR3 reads TGTGCCAGCAGTTATCTGCAGGACTATGGCTACACCTTC. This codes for CASSYLQDYGYTF.

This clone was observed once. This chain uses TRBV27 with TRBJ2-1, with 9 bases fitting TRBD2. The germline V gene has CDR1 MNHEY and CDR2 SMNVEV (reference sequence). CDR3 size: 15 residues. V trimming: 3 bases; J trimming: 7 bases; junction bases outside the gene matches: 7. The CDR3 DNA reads TGTGCCAGCAGTTTGCTTGGCGGGAGGGCAAATGAGCAGTTCTTC. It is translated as CASSLLGGRANEQFF.

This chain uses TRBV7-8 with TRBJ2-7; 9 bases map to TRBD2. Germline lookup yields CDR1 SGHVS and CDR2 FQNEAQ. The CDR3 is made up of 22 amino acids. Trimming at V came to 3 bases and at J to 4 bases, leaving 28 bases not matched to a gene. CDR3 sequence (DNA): TGTGCCAGCAGCTTTAAATACATGGGAGTTTCGTGGGGGACTAGCCTCTCGTACGAGCAGTACTTC. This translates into CASSFKYMGVSWGTSLSYEQYF. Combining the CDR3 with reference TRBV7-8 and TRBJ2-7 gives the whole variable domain GAGVSQSPRYKVAKRGQDVALRCDPISGHVSLFWYQQALGQGPEFLTYFQNEAQLDKSGLPSDRFFAERPEGSVSTLKIQRTQQEDSAVYLCASSFKYMGVSWGTSLSYEQYFGPGTRLTVT.

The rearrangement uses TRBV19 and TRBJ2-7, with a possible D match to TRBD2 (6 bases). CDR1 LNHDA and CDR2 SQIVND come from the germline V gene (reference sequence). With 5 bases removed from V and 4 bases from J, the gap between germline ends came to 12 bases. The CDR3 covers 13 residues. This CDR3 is CASSFGAGYEQYF. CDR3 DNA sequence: TGTGCCAGTAGTTTCGGGGCGGGATACGAGCAGTACTTC.

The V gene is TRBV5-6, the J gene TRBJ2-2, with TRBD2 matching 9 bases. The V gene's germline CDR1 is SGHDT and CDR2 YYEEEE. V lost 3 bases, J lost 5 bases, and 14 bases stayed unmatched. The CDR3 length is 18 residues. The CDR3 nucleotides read TGTGCCAGCAGCTCGGTGACTAGCGGACCTTATTTTACCGGGGAGCTGTTTTTT. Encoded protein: CASSSVTSGPYFTGELFF.

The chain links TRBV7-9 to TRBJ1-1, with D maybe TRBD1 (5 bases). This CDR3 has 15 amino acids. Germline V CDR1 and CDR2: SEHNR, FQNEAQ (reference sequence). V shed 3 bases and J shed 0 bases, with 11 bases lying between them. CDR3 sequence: CASSFPQGLNTEAFF. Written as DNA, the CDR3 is TGTGCCAGCAGCTTCCCTCAGGGTTTGAACACTGAAGCTTTCTTT.

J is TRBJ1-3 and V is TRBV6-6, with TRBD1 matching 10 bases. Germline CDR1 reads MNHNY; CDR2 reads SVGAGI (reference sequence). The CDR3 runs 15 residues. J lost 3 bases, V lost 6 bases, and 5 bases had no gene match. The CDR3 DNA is TGTGCCAGCAGGACCGGGACAGGGGTTGGAAACACCATATATTTT. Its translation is CASRTGTGVGNTIYF.

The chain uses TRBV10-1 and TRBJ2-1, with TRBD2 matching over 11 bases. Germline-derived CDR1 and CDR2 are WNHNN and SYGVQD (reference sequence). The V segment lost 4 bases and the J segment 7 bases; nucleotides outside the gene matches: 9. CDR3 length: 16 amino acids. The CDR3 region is CASSVAGLAGGNEQFF. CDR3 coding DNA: TGCGCCAGCAGTGTTGCAGGCCTAGCGGGGGGAAATGAGCAGTTCTTC.

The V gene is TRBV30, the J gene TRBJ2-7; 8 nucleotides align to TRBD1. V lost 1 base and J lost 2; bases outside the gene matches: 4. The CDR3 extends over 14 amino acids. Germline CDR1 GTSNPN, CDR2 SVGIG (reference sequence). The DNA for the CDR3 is TGTGCCTGGAGTGCCCGGGACAGGACCTACGAGCAGTACTTC. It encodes CAWSARDRTYEQYF.

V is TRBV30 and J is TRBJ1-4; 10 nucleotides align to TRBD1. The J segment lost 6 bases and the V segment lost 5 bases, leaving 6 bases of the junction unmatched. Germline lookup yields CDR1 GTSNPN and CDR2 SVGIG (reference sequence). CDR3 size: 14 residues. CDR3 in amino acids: CAWARGTGDEKLFF. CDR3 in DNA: TGTGCCTGGGCCCGTGGGACAGGGGATGAAAAACTGTTTTTT.

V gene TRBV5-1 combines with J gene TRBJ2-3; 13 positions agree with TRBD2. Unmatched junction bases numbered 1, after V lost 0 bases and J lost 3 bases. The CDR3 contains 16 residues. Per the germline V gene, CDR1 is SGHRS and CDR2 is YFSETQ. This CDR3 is CASSLVLAGGTDTQYF. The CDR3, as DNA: TGCGCCAGCAGCTTGGTACTAGCGGGAGGGACAGATACGCAGTATTTT.

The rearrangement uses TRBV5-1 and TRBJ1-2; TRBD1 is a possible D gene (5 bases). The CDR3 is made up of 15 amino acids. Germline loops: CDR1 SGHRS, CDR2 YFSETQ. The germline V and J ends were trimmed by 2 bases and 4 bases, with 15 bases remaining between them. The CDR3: CASSLGTGDFYGYTF. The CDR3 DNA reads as TGCGCCAGCAGCTTAGGGACTGGGGATTTCTATGGCTACACCTTC. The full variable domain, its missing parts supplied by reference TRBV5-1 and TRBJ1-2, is KAGVTQTPRYLIKTRGQQVTLSCSPISGHRSVSWYQQTPGQGLQFLFEYFSETQRNKGNFPGRFSGRQFSNSRSEMNVSTLELGDSALYLCASSLGTGDFYGYTFGSGTRLTVV.

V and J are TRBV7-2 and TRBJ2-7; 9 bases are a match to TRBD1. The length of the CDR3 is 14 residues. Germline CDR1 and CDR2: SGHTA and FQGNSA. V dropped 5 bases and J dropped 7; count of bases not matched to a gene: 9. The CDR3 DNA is TGTGCCAGCAGCCCACGACAGGGGGGGTATGAGCAGTACTTC. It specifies CASSPRQGGYEQYF.

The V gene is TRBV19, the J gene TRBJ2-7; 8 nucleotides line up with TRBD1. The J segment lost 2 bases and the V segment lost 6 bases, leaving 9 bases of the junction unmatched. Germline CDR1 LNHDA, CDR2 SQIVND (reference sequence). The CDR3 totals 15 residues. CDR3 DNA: TGTGCCAGTAGCCAGGACAGGGTGCCCCCCTACGAGCAGTACTTC. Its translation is CASSQDRVPPYEQYF.

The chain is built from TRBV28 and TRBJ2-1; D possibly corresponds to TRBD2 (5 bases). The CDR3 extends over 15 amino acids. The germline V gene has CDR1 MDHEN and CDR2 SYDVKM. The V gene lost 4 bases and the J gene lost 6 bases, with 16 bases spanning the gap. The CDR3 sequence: CASSSPGKWSNEQFF. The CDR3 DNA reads TGTGCCAGCAGTTCCCCGGGGAAATGGTCCAATGAGCAGTTCTTC.

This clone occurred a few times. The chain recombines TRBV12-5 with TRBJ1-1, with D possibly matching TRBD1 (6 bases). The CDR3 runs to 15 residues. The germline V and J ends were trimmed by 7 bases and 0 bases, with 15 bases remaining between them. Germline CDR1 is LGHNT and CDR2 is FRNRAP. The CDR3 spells CASALEGGMNTEAFF. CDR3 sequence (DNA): TGTGCTAGTGCTTTAGAGGGGGGGATGAACACTGAAGCTTTCTTT.

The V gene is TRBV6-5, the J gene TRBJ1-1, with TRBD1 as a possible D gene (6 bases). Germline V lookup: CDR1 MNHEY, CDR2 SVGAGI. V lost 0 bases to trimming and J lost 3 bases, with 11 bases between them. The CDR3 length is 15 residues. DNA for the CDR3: TGTGCCAGCAGTTACTCGCCAGGGGCTGACACTGAAGCTTTCTTT. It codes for CASSYSPGADTEAFF.

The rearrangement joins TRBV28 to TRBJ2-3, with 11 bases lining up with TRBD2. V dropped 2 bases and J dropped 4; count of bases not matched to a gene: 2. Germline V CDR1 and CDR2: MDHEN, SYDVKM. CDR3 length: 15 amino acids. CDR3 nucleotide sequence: TGTGCCAGCAGTTTAACTAGCGGGAGCCCAGATACGCAGTATTTT. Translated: CASSLTSGSPDTQYF.

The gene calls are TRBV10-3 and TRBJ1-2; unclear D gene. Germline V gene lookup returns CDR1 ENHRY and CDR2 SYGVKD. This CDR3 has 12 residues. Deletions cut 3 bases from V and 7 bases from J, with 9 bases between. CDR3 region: CAISEGDPGYTF. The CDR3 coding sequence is TGTGCCATCAGTGAAGGAGATCCTGGCTACACCTTC.

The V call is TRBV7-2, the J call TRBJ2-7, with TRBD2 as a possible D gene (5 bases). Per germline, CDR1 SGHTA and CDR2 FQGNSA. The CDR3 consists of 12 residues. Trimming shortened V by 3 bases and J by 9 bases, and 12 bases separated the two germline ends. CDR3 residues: CASSFYTGRQYF. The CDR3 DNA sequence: TGTGCCAGCAGCTTTTACACGGGGAGGCAGTACTTC.

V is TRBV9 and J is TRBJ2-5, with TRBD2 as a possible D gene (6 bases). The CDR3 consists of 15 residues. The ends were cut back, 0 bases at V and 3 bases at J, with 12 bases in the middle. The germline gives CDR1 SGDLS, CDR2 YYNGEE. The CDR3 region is CASSVGVAEKETQYF. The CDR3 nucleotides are TGTGCCAGCAGCGTAGGGGTAGCGGAGAAAGAGACCCAGTACTTC.

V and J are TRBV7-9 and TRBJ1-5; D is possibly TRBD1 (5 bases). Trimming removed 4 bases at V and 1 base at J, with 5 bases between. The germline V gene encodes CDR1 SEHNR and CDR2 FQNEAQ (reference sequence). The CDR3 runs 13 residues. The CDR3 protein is CASSWTSNQPQHF. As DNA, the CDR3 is TGTGCCAGCAGCTGGACAAGCAATCAGCCCCAGCATTTT. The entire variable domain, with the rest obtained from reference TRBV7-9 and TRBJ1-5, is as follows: DTGVSQNPRHKITKRGQNVTFRCDPISEHNRLYWYRQTLGQGPEFLTYFQNEAQLEKSRLLSDRFSAERPKGSFSTLEIQRTEQGDSAMYLCASSWTSNQPQHFGDGTRLSIL.

The CDR3 DNA sequence: TGTGCCAGCAGTAATATCGGTCTAGCGGGAGGCTTCTACGAGCAGTACTTC. It codes for CASSNIGLAGGFYEQYF. V gene TRBV2 combines with J gene TRBJ2-7; 11 nucleotides line up with TRBD2. With V trimmed by 5 bases and J by 3 bases, 12 bases remained unmatched. Germline V gene lookup returns CDR1 SNHLY and CDR2 FYNNEI. The CDR3 spans 17 residues.